This is a list of T cell receptor beta chains from one sample in a study of blood T cell repertoires in COVID-19. TCRdb's copy holds only in-frame clones and misses some; the assay was immunoSEQ multiplex PCR. The sample includes approximately 360,000 clones, around nine tenths of them seen just once. Sequencing was done on a sample of PBMCs or T cells enriched from blood (not recorded which). The receptor source for this set is a woman aged 30 to 39 with acute COVID-19. CDR3s include the opening cysteine and the closing phenylalanine or tryptophan. D genes are given only for firm matches. Some rows have no size entry. The others give once, few or many, or a class for an expanded clone.

V gene,D gene,J gene,clone size,CDR3 DNA,CDR3 protein
TRBV6-5,TRBD1,TRBJ1-2,once,TGTGCCAGCACAGGGACAGCGACCTCCGGGGGCTACACCTTC,CASTGTATSGGYTF
TRBV5-5,.,TRBJ1-6,.,TGTGCCAGCAGCTTCCGCAGCGGGGATTCACCCCTCCACTTT,CASSFRSGDSPLHF
TRBV18,TRBD1,TRBJ2-3,.,TGTGCCAGCTCTCCCGGGACAGGGGTGACAGATACGCAGTATTTT,CASSPGTGVTDTQYF
TRBV4-1,.,TRBJ2-1,.,TGCGCCAGCAGCCAAGATCCGGGGGGCACCTACAATGAGCAGTTCTTC,CASSQDPGGTYNEQFF
TRBV6-2/TRBV6-3,.,TRBJ1-5,.,TGTGCCAGCAGTTACCATAGGGGGACGGCCCAGCATTTT,CASSYHRGTAQHF
TRBV9,TRBD2,TRBJ2-7,.,TGTGCCAGCAGCATAGCGGGGGGGCCGTCTGAGCAGTACTTC,CASSIAGGPSEQYF
TRBV7-9,.,TRBJ1-6,.,TGTGCCAGCAGCTTAGCGCAGGGATCCCCCCTCCACTTT,CASSLAQGSPLHF
TRBV19,.,TRBJ1-3,once,TGTGCCAGTAGTATAGAAGAGCGCTCTGGAAACACCATATATTTT,CASSIEERSGNTIYF
TRBV29-1,.,TRBJ2-1,.,TGCAGCGTTGCTTCGCGAGGCGACAGGAATGAGCAGTTCTTC,CSVASRGDRNEQFF
TRBV5-8,TRBD1,TRBJ1-1,once,TGTGCCAGCAGTCCGCCTACAGGGGTCTGGAACACTGAAGCTTTCTTT,CASSPPTGVWNTEAFF
TRBV14,.,TRBJ2-2,.,TGTGCCAGCAGCCAAGATGCGAGCGACTTCTTAGGGGACACCGGGGAGCTGTTTTTT,CASSQDASDFLGDTGELFF
TRBV27,TRBD2,TRBJ2-7,few,TGTGCCAGTAGCGGGGGCCCCGGCTACGAGCAGTACTTC,CASSGGPGYEQYF
TRBV27,.,TRBJ1-5,.,TGTGCCAGCAGGCCTAATACAGGTCAGCCCCAGCATTTT,CASRPNTGQPQHF
TRBV2,TRBD1,TRBJ1-4,.,TGTGCCAGCAGCAGGACAGGCACTAATGAAAAACTGTTTTTT,CASSRTGTNEKLFF
TRBV18,TRBD1,TRBJ1-2,.,TGTGCCAGCTCACTACAGGGGTTTGGCTACACCTTC,CASSLQGFGYTF
TRBV27,TRBD1,TRBJ2-2,once,TGTGCCAGCCGAGAGACCGGGACAGGGGTCGGCGAGCTGTTTTTT,CASRETGTGVGELFF
TRBV12-3/TRBV12-4,.,TRBJ2-2,.,TGTGCCAGCAGCCCACTAGTCACCGGGGAGCTGTTTTTT,CASSPLVTGELFF
TRBV10-1,TRBD1,TRBJ2-4,.,TGCGCCAGCAGTGAGTCTGGGACAGAAAACATTCAGTACTTC,CASSESGTENIQYF
TRBV27,TRBD1,TRBJ1-2,.,TGTGCCAGCAGTTATACAGGGGGGTATGGCTACACCTTC,CASSYTGGYGYTF
TRBV2,TRBD2,TRBJ2-3,.,TGTGCCAGCAGTTATCGACTAGCGAACACAGATACGCAGTATTTT,CASSYRLANTDTQYF
TRBV7-2,TRBD1,TRBJ1-6,.,TGTGCCAGCAGCTTACGGACAGGGGCCCATGAATCACCCCTCCACTTT,CASSLRTGAHESPLHF
TRBV7-9,.,TRBJ1-1,.,TGTGCCAGCAGCTTTGGCCCTGAAGCTTTCTTT,CASSFGPEAFF
TRBV7-3,TRBD2,TRBJ2-2,.,TGTGCCAGCAGCTCGACCCTAGCGGCCGGGGAGCTGTTTTTT,CASSSTLAAGELFF
TRBV5-1,TRBD1,TRBJ1-1,.,TGCGCCAGCAGCTGGGCGGGACAGCTTAACACTGAAGCTTTCTTT,CASSWAGQLNTEAFF
TRBV19,.,TRBJ2-7,.,TGTGCCAGTTCACGCGGAGCTCCCTACGAGCAGTACTTC,CASSRGAPYEQYF
TRBV9,.,TRBJ1-1,.,TGTGCCAGCAGCGAGATCGACACGAACACTGAAGCTTTCTTT,CASSEIDTNTEAFF
TRBV7-9,TRBD1,TRBJ1-4,.,TGTGCCAGCAGCTTAGGACAGGGCGCTAATGAAAAACTGTTTTTT,CASSLGQGANEKLFF
TRBV11-2,.,TRBJ1-5,.,TGTGCCAGCAGCTTAGGACAGTTAAGCAATCAGCCCCAGCATTTT,CASSLGQLSNQPQHF
TRBV19,TRBD1,TRBJ1-2,few,TGTGCCAGTAGTACTATCGGGACAGGGGCCTCCTATGGCTACACCTTC,CASSTIGTGASYGYTF
TRBV7-2,TRBD1,TRBJ2-1,.,TGTGCCAGCAGCTCGACAGGGAGCTCCTACAATGAGCAGTTCTTC,CASSSTGSSYNEQFF
TRBV18,.,TRBJ1-1,.,TGTGCCAGCTCACTCGGGACTAACACTGAAGCTTTCTTT,CASSLGTNTEAFF
TRBV6-4,.,TRBJ1-5,few,TGTGCCAGCAGTGACTATCGGGTTATCAATCAGCCCCAGCATTTT,CASSDYRVINQPQHF
TRBV9,.,TRBJ1-1,.,TGTGCCAGCAGCGTAGACCGGGTTGCCACTGAAGCTTTCTTT,CASSVDRVATEAFF
TRBV14,.,TRBJ1-3,few,TGTGCCAGCAGCCATGTACGGAGAACAGGGAGCTCTGGAAACACCATATATTTT,CASSHVRRTGSSGNTIYF
TRBV4-3,.,TRBJ1-2,.,TGCGCCAGCAGCCAACGATTTCCGGAGTATCTCTATGGCTACACCTTC,CASSQRFPEYLYGYTF
TRBV3-1/TRBV3-2,TRBD2,TRBJ2-3,.,TGTGCCAGCAGCCGGACTAGCGGGGGGGCATCGACAGATACGCAGTATTTT,CASSRTSGGASTDTQYF
TRBV12-2,.,TRBJ2-1,.,TGTGCAAGTCGCTTGGGGGGGCAAGACTCCTACAATGAGCAGTTCTTC,CASRLGGQDSYNEQFF
TRBV5-5,.,TRBJ1-4,.,TGTGCCAGCAGCTCCAGGGTGACAGTCGATCTCGAAAAACTGTTTTTT,CASSSRVTVDLEKLFF
TRBV7-9,TRBD1,TRBJ1-3,.,TGTGCCAGCAGCTTAGGAGCAGGGGGCTTGGGAAACACCATATATTTT,CASSLGAGGLGNTIYF
TRBV2,.,TRBJ1-1,.,TGTGCCAGCACCCTCGGTAGTTCGACTGAAGCTTTCTTT,CASTLGSSTEAFF